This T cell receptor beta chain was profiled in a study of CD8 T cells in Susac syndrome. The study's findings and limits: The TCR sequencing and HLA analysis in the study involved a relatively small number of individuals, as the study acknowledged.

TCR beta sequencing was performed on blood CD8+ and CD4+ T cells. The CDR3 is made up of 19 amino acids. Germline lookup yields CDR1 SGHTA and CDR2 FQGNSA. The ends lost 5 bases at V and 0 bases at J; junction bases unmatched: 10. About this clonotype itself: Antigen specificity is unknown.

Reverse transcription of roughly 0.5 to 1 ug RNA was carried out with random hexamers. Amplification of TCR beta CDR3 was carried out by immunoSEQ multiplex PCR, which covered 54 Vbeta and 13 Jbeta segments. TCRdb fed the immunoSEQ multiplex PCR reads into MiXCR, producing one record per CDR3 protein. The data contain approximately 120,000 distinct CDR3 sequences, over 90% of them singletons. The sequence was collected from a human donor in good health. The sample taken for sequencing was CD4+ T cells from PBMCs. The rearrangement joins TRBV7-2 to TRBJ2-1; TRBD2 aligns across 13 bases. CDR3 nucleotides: TGTGCCAGCAGCCTCGGACTAGCGGGAGCAACTAGCTCCTACAATGAGCAGTTCTTC. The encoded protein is CASSLGLAGATSSYNEQFF.